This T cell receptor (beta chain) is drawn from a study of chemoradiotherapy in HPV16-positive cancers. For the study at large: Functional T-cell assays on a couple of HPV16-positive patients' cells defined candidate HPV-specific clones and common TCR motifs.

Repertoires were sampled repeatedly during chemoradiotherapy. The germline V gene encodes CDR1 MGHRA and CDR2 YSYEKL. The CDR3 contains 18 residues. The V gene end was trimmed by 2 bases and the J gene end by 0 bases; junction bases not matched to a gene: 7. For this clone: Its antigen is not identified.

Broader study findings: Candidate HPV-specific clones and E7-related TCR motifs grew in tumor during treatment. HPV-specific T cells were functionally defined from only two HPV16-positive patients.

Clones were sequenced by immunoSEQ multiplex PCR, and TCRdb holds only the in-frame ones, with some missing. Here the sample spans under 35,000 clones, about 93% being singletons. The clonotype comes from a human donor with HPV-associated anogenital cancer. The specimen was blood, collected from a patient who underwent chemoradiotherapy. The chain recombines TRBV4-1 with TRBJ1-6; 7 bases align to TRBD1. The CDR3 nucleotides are TGCGCCAGCAGCCAATACGGGACAGAGAGCTCCTATAATTCACCCCTCCACTTT. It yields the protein CASSQYGTESSYNSPLHF.